The source of this T cell receptor (beta chain) is a study of shared clonotypes between healthy human individuals. The CDR3 is 18 amino acids. The ends lost 1 base at V and 1 base at J; junction bases unmatched: 12. Germline CDR1 and CDR2: SGHRS and YFSETQ. This table comes from immunoSEQ multiplex PCR, and its TCRdb copy is limited to in-frame clones, with some not included. The repertoire holds fewer than 550,000 clones, with around 79% as singletons. The sequence was obtained from a woman between 40 and 50 years old in good health. Some clones in this sample may be carry-over from other donors' samples. The chain is built from TRBV5-1 and TRBJ2-5; 8 bases are a match to TRBD1. The source material was PBMCs. In DNA form, the CDR3 reads TGCGCCAGCAGCTTGATGGCGCAGGGGGCGCCCTCCCAAGAGACCCAGTACTTC. It specifies CASSLMAQGAPSQETQYF.